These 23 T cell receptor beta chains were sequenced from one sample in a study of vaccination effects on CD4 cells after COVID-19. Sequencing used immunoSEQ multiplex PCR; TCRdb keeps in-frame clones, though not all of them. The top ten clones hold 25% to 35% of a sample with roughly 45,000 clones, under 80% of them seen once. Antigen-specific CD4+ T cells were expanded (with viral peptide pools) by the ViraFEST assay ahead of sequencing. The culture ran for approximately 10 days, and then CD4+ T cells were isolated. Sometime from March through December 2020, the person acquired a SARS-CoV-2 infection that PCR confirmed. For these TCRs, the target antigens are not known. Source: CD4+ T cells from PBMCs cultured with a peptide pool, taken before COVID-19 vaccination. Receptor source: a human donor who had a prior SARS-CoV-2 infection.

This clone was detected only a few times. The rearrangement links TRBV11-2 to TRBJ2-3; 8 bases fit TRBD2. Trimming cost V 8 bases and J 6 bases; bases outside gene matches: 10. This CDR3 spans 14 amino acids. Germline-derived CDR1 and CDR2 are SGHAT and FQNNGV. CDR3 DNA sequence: TGTGCCAGCTTCCTGCGGGGGGCTCGGGATACGCAGTATTTT. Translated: CASFLRGARDTQYF. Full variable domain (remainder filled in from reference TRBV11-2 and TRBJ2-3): EAGVAQSPRYKIIEKRQSVAFWCNPISGHATLYWYQQILGQGPKLLIQFQNNGVVDDSQLPKDRFSAERLKGVDSTLKIQPAKLEDSAVYLCASFLRGARDTQYFGPGTRLTVL.

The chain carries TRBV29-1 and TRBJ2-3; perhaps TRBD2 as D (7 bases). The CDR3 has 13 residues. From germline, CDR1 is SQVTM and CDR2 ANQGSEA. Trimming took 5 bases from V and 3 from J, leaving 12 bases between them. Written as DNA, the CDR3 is TGCAGCGTTCAGGGGAGGGTGACAGATACGCAGTATTTT. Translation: CSVQGRVTDTQYF.

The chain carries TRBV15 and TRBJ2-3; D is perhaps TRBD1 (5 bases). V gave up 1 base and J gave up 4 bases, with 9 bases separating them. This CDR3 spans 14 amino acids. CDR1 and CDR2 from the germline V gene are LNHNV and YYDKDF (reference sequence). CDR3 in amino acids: CATSRVQQADTQYF. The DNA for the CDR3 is TGTGCCACCAGCAGAGTCCAACAGGCAGATACGCAGTATTTT.

The DNA of the CDR3 is TGTGCCAGCAGCGCGGGGGAGGAAAAACTGTTTTTT. Translation: CASSAGEEKLFF. V gene TRBV11-2 combines with J gene TRBJ1-4; D might be TRBD1 (5 bases). The CDR3 is made up of 12 amino acids. CDR1 and CDR2 (germline): SGHAT, FQNNGV. Trimming removed 5 bases at V and 8 bases at J, with 9 bases between.

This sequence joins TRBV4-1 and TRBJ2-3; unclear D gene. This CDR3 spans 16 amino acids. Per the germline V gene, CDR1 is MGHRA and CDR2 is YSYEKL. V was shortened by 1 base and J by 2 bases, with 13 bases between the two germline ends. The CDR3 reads CASSQAAARDTDTQYF. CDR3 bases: TGCGCCAGCAGCCAAGCCGCTGCTCGAGACACAGATACGCAGTATTTT.

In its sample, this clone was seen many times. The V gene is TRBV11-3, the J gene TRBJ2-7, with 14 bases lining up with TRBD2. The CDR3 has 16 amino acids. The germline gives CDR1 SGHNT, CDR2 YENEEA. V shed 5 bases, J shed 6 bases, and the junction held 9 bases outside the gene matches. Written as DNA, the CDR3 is TGTGCCAGCAGCAACAGACTAGCGGGAGGGAAAATCGAGCAGTACTTC. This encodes CASSNRLAGGKIEQYF. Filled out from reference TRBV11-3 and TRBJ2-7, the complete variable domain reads EAGVVQSPRYKIIEKKQPVAFWCNPISGHNTLYWYLQNLGQGPELLIRYENEEAVDDSQLPKDRFSAERLKGVDSTLKIQPAELGDSAVYLCASSNRLAGGKIEQYFGPGTRLTVT.

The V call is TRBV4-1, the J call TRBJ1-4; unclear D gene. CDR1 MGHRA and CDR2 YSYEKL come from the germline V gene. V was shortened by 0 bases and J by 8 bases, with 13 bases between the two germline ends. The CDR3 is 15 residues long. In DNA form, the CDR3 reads TGCGCCAGCAGCCAAGATCAGAGTATCGGGGAAAAACTGTTTTTT. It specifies CASSQDQSIGEKLFF.

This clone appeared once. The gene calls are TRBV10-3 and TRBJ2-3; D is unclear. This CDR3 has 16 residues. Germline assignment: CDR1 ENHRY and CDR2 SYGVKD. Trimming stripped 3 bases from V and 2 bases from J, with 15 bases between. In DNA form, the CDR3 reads TGTGCCATCAGTGAATATAAATGGCCGTACACAGATACGCAGTATTTT. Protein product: CAISEYKWPYTDTQYF.

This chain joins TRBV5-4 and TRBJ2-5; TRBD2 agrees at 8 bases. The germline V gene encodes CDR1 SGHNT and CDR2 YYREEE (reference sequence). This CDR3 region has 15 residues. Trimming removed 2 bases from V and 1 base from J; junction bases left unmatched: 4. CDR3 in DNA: TGTGCCAGCAGCTTCATTGCGGGGGGCCAAGAGACCCAGTACTTC. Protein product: CASSFIAGGQETQYF.

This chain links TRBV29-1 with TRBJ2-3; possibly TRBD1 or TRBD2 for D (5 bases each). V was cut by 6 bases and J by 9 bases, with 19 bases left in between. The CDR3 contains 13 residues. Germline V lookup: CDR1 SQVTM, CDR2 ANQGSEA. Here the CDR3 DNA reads TGCAGCGTCAAGACCGGGACCCCCGACACGCAGTATTTT. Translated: CSVKTGTPDTQYF.

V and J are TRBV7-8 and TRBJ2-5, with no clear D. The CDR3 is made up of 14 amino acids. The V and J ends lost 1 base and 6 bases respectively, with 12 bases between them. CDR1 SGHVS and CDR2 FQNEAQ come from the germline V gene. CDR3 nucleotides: TGTGCCAGCAGCTTAGTGGCCCTAGTACAGACCCAGTACTTC. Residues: CASSLVALVQTQYF.

The DNA for the CDR3 is TGTGCCAGCAGCGACGTCTTTGGTGAAGCTTTCTTT. Protein product: CASSDVFGEAFF. The chain employs TRBV2 and TRBJ1-1; unclear D gene. The CDR3 is 12 residues long. V was pared by 6 bases and J by 7 bases, with 12 bases between. The germline V gene encodes CDR1 SNHLY and CDR2 FYNNEI.

The CDR3 sequence: CSGRTGQETQYF. In DNA, the CDR3 is TGCAGCGGCCGGACAGGGCAAGAGACCCAGTACTTC. V is TRBV29-1 and J is TRBJ2-5; 8 nucleotides line up with TRBD1. CDR1 SQVTM and CDR2 ANQGSEA come from the germline V gene. The CDR3 consists of 12 residues. The V segment lost 7 bases and the J segment 2 bases; nucleotides outside the gene matches: 3. Looking up the rest from reference TRBV29-1 and TRBJ2-5 gives the full variable domain: SAVISQKPSRDICQRGTSLTIQCQVDSQVTMMFWYRQQPGQSLTLIATANQGSEATYESGFVIDKFPISRPNLTFSTLTVSNMSPEDSSIYLCSGRTGQETQYFGPGTRLLVL.

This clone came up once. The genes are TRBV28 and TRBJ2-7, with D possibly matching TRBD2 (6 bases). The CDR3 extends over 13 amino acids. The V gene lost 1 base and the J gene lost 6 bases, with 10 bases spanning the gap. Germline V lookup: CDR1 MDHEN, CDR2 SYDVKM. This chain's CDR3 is CASSLSGTGEQYF. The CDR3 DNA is TGTGCCAGCAGTTTATCGGGGACTGGCGAGCAGTACTTC.

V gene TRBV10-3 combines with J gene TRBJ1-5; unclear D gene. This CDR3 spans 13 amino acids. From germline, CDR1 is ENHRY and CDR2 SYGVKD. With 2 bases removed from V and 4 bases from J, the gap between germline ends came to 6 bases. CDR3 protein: CAISEDQNQPQHF. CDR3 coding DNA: TGTGCCATCAGTGAGGATCAGAATCAGCCCCAGCATTTT.

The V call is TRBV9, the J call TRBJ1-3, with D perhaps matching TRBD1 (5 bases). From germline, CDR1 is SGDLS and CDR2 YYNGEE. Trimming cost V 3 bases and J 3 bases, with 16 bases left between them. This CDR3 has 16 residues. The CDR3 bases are TGTGCCAGCAGCGCCACGGGGCAGAACATTGGAAACACCATATATTTT. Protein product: CASSATGQNIGNTIYF.

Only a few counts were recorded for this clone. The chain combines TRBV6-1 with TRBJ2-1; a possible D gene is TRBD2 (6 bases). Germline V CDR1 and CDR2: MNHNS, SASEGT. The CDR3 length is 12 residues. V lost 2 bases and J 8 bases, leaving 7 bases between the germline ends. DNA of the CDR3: TGTGCCAGCAGTGAATGGGGGGATGAGCAGTTCTTC. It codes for CASSEWGDEQFF.

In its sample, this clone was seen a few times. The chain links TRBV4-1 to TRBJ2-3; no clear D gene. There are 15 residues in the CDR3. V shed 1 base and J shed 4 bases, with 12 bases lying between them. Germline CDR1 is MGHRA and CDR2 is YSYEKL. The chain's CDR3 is CASSQVAQPSDTQYF. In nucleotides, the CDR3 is TGCGCCAGCAGCCAAGTGGCTCAGCCTTCAGATACGCAGTATTTT.

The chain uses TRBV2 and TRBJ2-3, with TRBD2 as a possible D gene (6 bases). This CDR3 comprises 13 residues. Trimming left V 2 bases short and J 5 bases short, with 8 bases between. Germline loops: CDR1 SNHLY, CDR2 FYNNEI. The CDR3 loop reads CASSELGGDTQYF. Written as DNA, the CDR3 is TGTGCCAGCAGTGAACTGGGGGGAGATACGCAGTATTTT.

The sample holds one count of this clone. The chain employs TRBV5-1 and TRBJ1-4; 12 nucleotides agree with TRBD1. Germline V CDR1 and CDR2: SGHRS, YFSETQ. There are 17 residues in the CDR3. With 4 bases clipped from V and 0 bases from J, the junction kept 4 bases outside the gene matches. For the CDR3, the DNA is TGCGCCAGCAGCGACGGGACAGGGGGCTCAACTAATGAAAAACTGTTTTTT. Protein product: CASSDGTGGSTNEKLFF.

CDR3 coding DNA: TGTGCCAGCAGTGAAGAATGGCACAATCAGCCCCAGCATTTT. It encodes CASSEEWHNQPQHF. The chain combines TRBV6-1 with TRBJ1-5; D gene uncertain. This CDR3 region has 14 residues. The germline V and J ends were trimmed by 1 base and 3 bases, with 7 bases remaining between them. Germline V gene data show CDR1 as MNHNS and CDR2 as SASEGT.

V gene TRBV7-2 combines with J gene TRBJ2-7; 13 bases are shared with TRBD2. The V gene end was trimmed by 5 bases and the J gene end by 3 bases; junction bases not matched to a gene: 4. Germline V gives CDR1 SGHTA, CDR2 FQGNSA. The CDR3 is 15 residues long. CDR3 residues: CASSRTSGGYYEQYF. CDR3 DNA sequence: TGTGCCAGCAGCCGGACTAGCGGGGGATACTACGAGCAGTACTTC.

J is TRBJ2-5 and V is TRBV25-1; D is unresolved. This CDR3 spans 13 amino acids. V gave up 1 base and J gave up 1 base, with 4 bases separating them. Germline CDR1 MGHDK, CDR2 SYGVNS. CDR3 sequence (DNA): TGTGCCAGCAGTGAATCCCCCCAAGAGACCCAGTACTTC. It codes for CASSESPQETQYF.